Reported below is one TCR beta chain. Its antigen is still unknown. This specimen comes from a study of T cells in localized non-small cell lung cancer. Findings of the study overall: The study found T cell clonality highest in uninvolved adjacent lung, above tumor.

The method was immunoSEQ multiplex PCR; TCRdb's version includes in-frame clones alone and lacks a portion of them. The table records tens of thousands of clones, approximately 88% of them present only once. The specimen was peripheral blood mononuclear cells, collected before any cancer treatment. The TCR comes from a man between 40 and 75 years old with stage III lung adenocarcinoma.

The CDR3 here is CASSVVGLGFAEELFF. DNA for the CDR3: TGTGCCAGCAGCGTAGTTGGACTAGGGTTTGCCGAGGAGCTGTTTTTT. The chain couples TRBV9 to TRBJ2-2, with TRBD2 identical over 7 bases. The CDR3 covers 16 residues. The germline V gene has CDR1 SGDLS and CDR2 YYNGEE. The V segment lost 0 bases and the J segment 10 bases; nucleotides outside the gene matches: 12.